The T cell receptor (beta chain) under discussion was sequenced for a study of CD8+CD57+ T cells in acquired aplastic anemia (dated by TCRdb to the late 2010s). Regarding the research as a whole: A mean of about 3.2 ug of DNA, ranging from roughly 0.18 to 30 ug, was extracted from sorted CD4+ and CD8+ cells. Mean read counts for healthy donor samples were 8.5 million to 10.8 million for CD4+ cells and roughly 12 million for CD8+ cells. What the authors observed across the whole study: Between patients and healthy controls, no significant difference in CD8+ Simpson's diversity was found (P=0.060). About 29 CD8+ CDR3 sequences were found to be shared between patients and controls, but these sequences appeared to be highly expressed in patients and within the immunodominant clones of the patients.

The study deep-sequenced TCR repertoires of sorted CD4+ and CD8+ blood T cells from severe aplastic anemia patients and healthy subjects. Ficoll-Paque density gradient centrifugation was used to isolate peripheral blood mononuclear cells. Before DNA extraction, CD4+ and CD8+ T cells were sorted by FACS or by magnetic beads. Profiling of TCR beta VDJ combinations and CDR3 sequences used genomic DNA as the template. An Illumina HiSeq 2000 was the platform used for TCR repertoire sequencing. The paper's data handling went like this. TRBV/TRBJ rearrangement plots, CDR3 size and DJ length profiles, and Simpson's diversity index were used to assess repertoires. The most abundant DNA sequence in the deep sequencing data was defined as the immunodominant clone. CDR3 amino acid sequences were screened for sharing across subjects and compared with published repertoires and the VDJdb database. TCRdb passed the public sequencing reads through fastp at Q25 and MiXCR, retaining productive beta sequences. Rows with a matching CDR3 protein are joined into one entry that keeps the most common DNA and genes. The V and J calls and clone size come from TCRdb's table, not from the authors' own analysis. In all, the sample holds approximately 170,000 distinct CDR3 sequences, and under 75% of those were seen once. The top ten clonotypes cover 45% to 55% of the sample.

This clonotype was recorded at least ten times. Its binding antigen is unknown. Per-base quality was not reported, and no clone a single base away is much larger than it. The CDR3 covers 12 residues, taking in both the cysteine and the phenylalanine. Of the read, only the CDR3 DNA is kept; its 36 bases are in frame from base 1. Compared with germline, V lacks 7 bases and J lacks 8 bases; bases without a gene match: 7. For CDR1 and CDR2, the germline V gene lists MGHDK and SYGVNS. Sequenced input: sorted CD4+, CD8+, or CD8+CD57+ T cells (not recorded which) from PBMCs. The rearrangement joined TRBV25-1 to TRBJ1-2; the central 7 bases match TRBD1. The clonotype was recovered from a human donor in good health. The CDR3 region reads CASTRTGGGYTF. The sequenced DNA is TGTGCCAGCACCCGGACAGGCGGCGGCTACACCTTC.